This TCR beta chain is drawn from a study of monozygotic twins with inflammatory bowel disease. CDR3 length: 16 residues. The germline V gene encodes CDR1 KGHDR and CDR2 SFDVKD. The study, taken as a whole, reports: Immunosuppressive treatments differing between patients may have added repertoire variability.

From the 5' RACE reads, TCRdb lists one entry per CDR3 protein and no DNA. This listing includes more than 300,000 distinct CDR3 sequences. Of note for this clonotype: The antigen is unknown.

V is TRBV24-1 and J is TRBJ2-3; TCRdb's D call of TRBD1 is untestable without DNA. The TCR sequence derives from a human donor with ulcerative colitis or Crohn's disease, or a healthy co-twin of an affected twin (not recorded which). Sequencing was performed on blood. The CDR3 loop is CATSDTGMGDTDTQYF.